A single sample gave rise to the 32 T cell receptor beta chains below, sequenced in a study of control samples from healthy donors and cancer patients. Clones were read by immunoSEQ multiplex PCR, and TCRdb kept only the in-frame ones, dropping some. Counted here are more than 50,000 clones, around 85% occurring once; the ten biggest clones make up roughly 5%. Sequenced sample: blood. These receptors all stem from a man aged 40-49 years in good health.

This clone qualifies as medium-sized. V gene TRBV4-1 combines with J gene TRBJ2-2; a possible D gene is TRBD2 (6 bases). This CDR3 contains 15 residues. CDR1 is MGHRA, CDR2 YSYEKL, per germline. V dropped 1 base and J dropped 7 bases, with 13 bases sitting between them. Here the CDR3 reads CASSQGLASYGELFF. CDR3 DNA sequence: TGCGCCAGCAGCCAAGGGCTAGCGAGTTACGGGGAGCTGTTTTTT.

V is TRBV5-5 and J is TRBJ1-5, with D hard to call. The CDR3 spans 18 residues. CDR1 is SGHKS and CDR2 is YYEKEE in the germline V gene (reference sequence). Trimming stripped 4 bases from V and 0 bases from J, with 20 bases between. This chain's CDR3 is CASSRLPGLTDSNQPQHF. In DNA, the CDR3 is TGTGCCAGCAGCCGCCTTCCTGGGCTCACAGATAGCAATCAGCCCCAGCATTTT.

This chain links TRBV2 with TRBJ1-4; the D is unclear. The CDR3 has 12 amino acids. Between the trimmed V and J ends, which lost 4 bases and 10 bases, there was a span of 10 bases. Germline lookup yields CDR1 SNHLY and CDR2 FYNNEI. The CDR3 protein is CASSGLGVKLFF. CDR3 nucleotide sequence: TGTGCCAGCAGTGGCCTGGGAGTAAAACTGTTTTTT. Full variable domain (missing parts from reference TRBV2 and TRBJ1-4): EPEVTQTPSHQVTQMGQEVILRCVPISNHLYFYWYRQILGQKVEFLVSFYNNEISEKSEIFDDQFSVERPDGSNFTLKIRSTKLEDSAMYFCASSGLGVKLFFGSGTQLSVL.

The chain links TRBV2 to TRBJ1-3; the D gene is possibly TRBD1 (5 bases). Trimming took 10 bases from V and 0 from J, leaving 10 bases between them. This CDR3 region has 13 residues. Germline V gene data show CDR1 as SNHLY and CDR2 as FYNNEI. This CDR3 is CATLDISGNTIYF. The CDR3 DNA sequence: TGTGCCACCCTGGACATCTCTGGAAACACCATATATTTT.

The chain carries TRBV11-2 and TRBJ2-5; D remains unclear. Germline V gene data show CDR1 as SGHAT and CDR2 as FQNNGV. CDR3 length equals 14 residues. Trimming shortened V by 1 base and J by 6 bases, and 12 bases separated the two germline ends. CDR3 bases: TGTGCCAGCAGCTTAGCCCTTTGGGGAAAGACCCAGTACTTC. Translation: CASSLALWGKTQYF.

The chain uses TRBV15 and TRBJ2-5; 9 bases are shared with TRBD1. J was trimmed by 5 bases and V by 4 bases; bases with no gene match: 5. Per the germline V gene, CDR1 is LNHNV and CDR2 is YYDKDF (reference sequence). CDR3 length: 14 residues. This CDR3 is CATSKDRGSETQYF. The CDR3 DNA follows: TGTGCCACCAGCAAAGACAGGGGGTCGGAGACCCAGTACTTC.

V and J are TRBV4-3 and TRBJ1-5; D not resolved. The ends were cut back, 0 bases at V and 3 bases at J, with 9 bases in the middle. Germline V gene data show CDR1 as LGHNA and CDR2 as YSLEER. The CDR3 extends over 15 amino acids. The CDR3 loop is CASSQEVSDNQPQHF. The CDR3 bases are TGCGCCAGCAGCCAAGAAGTGAGCGACAATCAGCCCCAGCATTTT.

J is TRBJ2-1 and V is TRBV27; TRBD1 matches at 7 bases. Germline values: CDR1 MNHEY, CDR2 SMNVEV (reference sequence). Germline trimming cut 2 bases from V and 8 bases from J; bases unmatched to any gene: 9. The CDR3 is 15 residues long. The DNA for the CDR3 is TGTGCCAGCAGTTTAGGGCAGGGGGTAAGCTATGAGCAGTTCTTC. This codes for CASSLGQGVSYEQFF.

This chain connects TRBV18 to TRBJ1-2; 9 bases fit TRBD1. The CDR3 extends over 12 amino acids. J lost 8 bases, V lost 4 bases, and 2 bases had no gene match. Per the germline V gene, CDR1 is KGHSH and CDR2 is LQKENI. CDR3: CASSQQGAGYTF. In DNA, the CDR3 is TGTGCCAGCTCACAACAGGGGGCCGGCTACACCTTC. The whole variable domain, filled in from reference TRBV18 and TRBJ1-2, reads NAGVMQNPRHLVRRRGQEARLRCSPMKGHSHVYWYRQLPEEGLKFMVYLQKENIIDESGMPKERFSAEFPKEGPSILRIQQVVRGDSAAYFCASSQQGAGYTFGSGTRLTVV.

The CDR3 nucleotides read TGCAGTGCTAGAACGGGGTATGAAGCTTTCTTT. The encoded protein is CSARTGYEAFF. This chain joins TRBV20-1 and TRBJ1-1; no definite D call. Trimming shortened V by 2 bases and J by 7 bases, and 8 bases separated the two germline ends. Germline values: CDR1 DFQATT, CDR2 SNEGSKA (reference sequence). This CDR3 has 11 residues.

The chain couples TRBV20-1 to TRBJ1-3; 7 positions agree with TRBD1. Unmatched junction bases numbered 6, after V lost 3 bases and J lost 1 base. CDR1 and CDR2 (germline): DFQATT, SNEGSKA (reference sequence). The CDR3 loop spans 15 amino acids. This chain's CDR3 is CSASDPTGSGNTIYF. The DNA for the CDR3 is TGCAGTGCTAGTGACCCGACAGGGTCTGGAAACACCATATATTTT.

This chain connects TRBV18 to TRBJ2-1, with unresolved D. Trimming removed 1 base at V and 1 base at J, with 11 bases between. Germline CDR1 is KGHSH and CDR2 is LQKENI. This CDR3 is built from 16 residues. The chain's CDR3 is CASSPQGPGSYNEQFF. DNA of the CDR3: TGTGCCAGCTCACCACAAGGCCCCGGTTCCTACAATGAGCAGTTCTTC.

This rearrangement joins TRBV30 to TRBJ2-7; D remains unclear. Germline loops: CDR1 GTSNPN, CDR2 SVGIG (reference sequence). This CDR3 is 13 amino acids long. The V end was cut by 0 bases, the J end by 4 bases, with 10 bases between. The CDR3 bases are TGTGCCTGGAGTGTACAGTCTGATTACGAGCAGTACTTC. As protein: CAWSVQSDYEQYF.

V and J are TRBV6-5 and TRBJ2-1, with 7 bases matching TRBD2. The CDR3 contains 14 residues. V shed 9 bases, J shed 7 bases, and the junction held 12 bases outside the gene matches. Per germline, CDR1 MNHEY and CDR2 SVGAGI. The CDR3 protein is CASIGTTTKNEQFF. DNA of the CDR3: TGTGCCAGTATAGGGACTACGACGAAGAATGAGCAGTTCTTC.

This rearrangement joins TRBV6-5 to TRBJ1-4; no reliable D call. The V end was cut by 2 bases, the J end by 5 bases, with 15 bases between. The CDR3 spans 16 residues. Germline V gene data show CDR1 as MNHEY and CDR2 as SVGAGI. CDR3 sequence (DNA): TGTGCCAGCAGTTACCTCCGCCCGGAGCTAAATGAAAAACTGTTTTTT. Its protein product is CASSYLRPELNEKLFF.

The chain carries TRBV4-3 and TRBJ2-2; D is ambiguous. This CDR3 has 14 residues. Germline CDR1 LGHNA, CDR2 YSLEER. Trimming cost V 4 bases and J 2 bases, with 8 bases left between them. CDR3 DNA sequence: TGCGCCAGCAGCCCGGGTGACAACACCGGGGAGCTGTTTTTT. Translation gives CASSPGDNTGELFF.

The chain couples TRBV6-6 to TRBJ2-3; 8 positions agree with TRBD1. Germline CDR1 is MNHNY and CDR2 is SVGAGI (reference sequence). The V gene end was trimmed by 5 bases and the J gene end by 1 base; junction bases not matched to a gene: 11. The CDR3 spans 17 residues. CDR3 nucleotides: TGTGCCAGCAGTCCCCTCCGTGACAGGGGAGGCACAGATACGCAGTATTTT. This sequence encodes CASSPLRDRGGTDTQYF.

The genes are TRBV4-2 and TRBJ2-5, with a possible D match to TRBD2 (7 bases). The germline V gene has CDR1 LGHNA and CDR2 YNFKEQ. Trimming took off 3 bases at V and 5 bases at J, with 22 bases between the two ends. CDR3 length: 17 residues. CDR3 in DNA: TGTGCCAGCAGCCACCTGCCTGGGGGCGGGAGCGGGGAGACCCAGTACTTC. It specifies CASSHLPGGGSGETQYF.

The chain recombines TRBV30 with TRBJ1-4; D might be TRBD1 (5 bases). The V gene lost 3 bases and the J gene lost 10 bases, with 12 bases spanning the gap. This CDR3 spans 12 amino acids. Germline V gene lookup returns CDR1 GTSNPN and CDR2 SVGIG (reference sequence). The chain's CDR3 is CAWRAVGGKLFF. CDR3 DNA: TGTGCCTGGAGGGCCGTGGGGGGAAAACTGTTTTTT.

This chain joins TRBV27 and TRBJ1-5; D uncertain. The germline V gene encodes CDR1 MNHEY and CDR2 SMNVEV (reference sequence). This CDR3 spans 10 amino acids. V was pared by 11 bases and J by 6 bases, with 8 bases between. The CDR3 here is CAPPFQPQHF. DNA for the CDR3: TGTGCCCCACCCTTTCAGCCCCAGCATTTT.

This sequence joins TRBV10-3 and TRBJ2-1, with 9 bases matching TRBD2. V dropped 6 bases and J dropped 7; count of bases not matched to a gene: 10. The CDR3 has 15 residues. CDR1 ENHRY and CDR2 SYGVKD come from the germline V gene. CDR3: CAISSLAGSKNEQFF. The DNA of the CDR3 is TGTGCCATCAGCAGCCTAGCGGGGTCAAAAAATGAGCAGTTCTTC.

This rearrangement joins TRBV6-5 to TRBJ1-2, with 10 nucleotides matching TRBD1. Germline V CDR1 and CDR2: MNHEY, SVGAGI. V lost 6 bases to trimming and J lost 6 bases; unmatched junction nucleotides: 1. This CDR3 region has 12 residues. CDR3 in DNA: TGTGCCAGCAGGGGGACAGGGGATGGCTACACCTTC. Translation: CASRGTGDGYTF.

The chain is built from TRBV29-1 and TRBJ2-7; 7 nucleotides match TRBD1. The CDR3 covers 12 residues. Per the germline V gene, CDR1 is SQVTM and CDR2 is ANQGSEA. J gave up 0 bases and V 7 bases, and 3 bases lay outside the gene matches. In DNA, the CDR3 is TGCAGCGGGACAGGTCCCTCCTACGAGCAGTACTTC. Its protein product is CSGTGPSYEQYF.

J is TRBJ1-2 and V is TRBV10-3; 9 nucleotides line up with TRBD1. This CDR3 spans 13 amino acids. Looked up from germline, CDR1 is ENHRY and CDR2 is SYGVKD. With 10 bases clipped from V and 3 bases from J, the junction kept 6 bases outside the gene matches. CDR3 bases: TGTGCCAGTAAGACAGGGGGGGACTATGGCTACACCTTC. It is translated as CASKTGGDYGYTF.

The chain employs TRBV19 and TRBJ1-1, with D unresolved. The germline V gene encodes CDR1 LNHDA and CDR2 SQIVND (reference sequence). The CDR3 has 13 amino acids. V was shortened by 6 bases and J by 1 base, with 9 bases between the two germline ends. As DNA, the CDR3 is TGTGCCAGTAGCACCGATCGGAACACTGAAGCTTTCTTT. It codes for CASSTDRNTEAFF.

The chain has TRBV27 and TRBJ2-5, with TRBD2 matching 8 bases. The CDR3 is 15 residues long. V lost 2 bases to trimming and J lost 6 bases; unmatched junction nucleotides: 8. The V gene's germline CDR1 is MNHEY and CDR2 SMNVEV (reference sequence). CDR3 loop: CASSLIAGPPKTQYF. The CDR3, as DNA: TGTGCCAGCAGTTTAATAGCGGGACCGCCCAAGACCCAGTACTTC.

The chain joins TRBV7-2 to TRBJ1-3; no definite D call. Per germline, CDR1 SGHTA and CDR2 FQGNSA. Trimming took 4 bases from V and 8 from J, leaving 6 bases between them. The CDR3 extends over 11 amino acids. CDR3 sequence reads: CASSSSDTIYF. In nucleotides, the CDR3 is TGTGCCAGCAGCTCCTCTGACACCATATATTTT. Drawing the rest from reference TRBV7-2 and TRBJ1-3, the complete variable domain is GAGVSQSPSNKVTEKGKDVELRCDPISGHTALYWYRQSLGQGLEFLIYFQGNSAPDKSGLPSDRFSAERTGGSVSTLTIQRTQQEDSAVYLCASSSSDTIYFGEGSWLTVV.

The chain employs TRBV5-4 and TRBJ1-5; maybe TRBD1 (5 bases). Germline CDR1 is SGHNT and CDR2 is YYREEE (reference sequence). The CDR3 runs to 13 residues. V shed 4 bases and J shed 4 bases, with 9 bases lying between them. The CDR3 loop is CASSRDGNQPQHF. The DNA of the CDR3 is TGTGCCAGCAGCCGGGACGGGAATCAGCCCCAGCATTTT.

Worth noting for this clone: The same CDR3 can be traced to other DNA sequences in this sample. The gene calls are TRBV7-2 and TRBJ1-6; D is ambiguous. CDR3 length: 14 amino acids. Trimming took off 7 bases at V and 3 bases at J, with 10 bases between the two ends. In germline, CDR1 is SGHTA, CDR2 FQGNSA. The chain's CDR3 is CASTRTGYNSPLHF. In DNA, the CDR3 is TGTGCCAGCACCCGGACGGGCTATAATTCACCCCTCCACTTT.

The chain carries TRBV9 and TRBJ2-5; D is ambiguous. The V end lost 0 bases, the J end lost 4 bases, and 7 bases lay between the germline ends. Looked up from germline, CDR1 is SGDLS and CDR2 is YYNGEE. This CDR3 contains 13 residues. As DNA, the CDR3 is TGTGCCAGCAGCGTAGGACCCCCAGAGACCCAGTACTTC. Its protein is CASSVGPPETQYF.

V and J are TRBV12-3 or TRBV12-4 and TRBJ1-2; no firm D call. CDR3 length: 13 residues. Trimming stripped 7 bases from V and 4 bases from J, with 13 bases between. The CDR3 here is CASTRGPAYGYTF. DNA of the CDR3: TGTGCCAGCACTCGAGGTCCCGCCTATGGCTACACCTTC.

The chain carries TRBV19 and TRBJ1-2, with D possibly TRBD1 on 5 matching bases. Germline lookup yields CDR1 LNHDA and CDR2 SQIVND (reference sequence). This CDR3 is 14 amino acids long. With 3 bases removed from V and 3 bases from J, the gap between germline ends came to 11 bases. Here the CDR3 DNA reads TGTGCCAGTAGTATCGCCGGGACGCACTATGGCTACACCTTC. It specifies CASSIAGTHYGYTF. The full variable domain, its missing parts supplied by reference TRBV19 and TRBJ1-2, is DGGITQSPKYLFRKEGQNVTLSCEQNLNHDAMYWYRQDPGQGLRLIYYSQIVNDFQKGDIAEGYSVSREKKESFPLTVTSAQKNPTAFYLCASSIAGTHYGYTFGSGTRLTVV.